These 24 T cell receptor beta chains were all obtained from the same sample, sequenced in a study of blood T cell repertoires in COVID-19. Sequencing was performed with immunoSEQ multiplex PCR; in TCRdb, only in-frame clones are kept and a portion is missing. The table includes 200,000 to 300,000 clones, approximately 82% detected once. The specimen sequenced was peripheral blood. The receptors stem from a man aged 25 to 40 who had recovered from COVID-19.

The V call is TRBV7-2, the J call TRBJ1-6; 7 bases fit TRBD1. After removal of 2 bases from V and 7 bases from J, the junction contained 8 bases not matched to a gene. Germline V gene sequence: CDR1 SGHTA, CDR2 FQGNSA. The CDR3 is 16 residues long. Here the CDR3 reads CASSLSSTGRNSPLHF. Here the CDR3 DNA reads TGTGCCAGCAGCTTATCATCGACAGGGCGGAATTCACCCCTCCACTTT.

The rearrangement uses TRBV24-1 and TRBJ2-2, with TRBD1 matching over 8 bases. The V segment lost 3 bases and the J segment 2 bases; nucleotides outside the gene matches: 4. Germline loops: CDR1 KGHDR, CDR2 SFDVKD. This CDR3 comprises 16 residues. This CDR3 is CATSDTGTGNTGELFF. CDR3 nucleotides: TGTGCCACCAGTGATACCGGGACAGGCAACACCGGGGAGCTGTTTTTT.

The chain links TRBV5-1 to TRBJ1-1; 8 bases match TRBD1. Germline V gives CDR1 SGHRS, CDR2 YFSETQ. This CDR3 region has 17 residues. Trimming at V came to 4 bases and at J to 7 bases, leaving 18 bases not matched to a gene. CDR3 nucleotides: TGCGCCAGCAGCGCCACCGGGACAGGAGCCGGACTCTTTGAAGCTTTCTTT. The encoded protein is CASSATGTGAGLFEAFF.

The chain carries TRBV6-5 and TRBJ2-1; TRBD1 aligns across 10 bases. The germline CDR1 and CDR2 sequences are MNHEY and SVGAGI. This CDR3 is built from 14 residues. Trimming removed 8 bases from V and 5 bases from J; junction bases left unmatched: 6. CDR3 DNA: TGTGCCAGCTATGGGACAGGGGCCCACAATGAGCAGTTCTTC. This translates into CASYGTGAHNEQFF.

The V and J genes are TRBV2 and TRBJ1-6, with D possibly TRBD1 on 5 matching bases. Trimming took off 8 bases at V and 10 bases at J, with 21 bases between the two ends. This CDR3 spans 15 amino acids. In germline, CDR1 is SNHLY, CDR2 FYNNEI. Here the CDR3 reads CASPKLPGDRSPLHF. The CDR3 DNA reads TGTGCCAGCCCTAAACTTCCGGGGGACCGGTCACCCCTCCACTTT.

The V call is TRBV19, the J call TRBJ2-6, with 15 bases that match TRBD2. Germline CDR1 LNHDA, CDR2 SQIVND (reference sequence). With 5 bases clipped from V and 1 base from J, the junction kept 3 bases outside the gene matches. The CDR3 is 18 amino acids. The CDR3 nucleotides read TGTGCCAGTAGTGAGGGACTAGCGGGGGGATCTGGGGCCAACGTCCTGACTTTC. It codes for CASSEGLAGGSGANVLTF.

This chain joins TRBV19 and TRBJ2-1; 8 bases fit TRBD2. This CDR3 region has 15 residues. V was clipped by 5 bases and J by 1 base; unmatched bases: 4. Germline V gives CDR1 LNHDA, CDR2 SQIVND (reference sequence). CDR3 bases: TGTGCCAGTAGTGTCCGGGGGGGTTCCTACAATGAGCAGTTCTTC. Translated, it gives CASSVRGGSYNEQFF.

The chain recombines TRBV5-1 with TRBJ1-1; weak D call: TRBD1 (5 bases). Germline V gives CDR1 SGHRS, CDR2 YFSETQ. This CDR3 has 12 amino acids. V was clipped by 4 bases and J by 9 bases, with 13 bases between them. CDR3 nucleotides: TGCGCCAGCAGCGAGGCAGGGAGGCAAGCTTTCTTT. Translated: CASSEAGRQAFF.

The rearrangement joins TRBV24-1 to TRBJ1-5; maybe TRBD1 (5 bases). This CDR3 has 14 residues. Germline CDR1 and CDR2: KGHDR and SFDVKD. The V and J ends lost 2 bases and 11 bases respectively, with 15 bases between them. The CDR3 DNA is TGTGCCACCAGTGATTCCGGGGGTCCTCGGGCCCAGCATTTT. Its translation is CATSDSGGPRAQHF.

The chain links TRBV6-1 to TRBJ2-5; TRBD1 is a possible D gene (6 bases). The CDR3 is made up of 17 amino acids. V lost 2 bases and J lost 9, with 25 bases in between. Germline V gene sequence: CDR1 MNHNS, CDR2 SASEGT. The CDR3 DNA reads TGTGCCAGCAGTGAAACTTTTCTGGGACAAGCCGGTATGGCCCAGTACTTC. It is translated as CASSETFLGQAGMAQYF.

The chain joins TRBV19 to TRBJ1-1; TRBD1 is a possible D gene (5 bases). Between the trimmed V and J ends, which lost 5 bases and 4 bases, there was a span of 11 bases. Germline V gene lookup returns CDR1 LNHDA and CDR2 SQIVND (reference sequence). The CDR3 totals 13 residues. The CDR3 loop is CASSSQGSTEAFF. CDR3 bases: TGTGCCAGTAGTTCGCAGGGAAGCACTGAAGCTTTCTTT. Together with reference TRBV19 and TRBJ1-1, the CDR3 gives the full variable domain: DGGITQSPKYLFRKEGQNVTLSCEQNLNHDAMYWYRQDPGQGLRLIYYSQIVNDFQKGDIAEGYSVSREKKESFPLTVTSAQKNPTAFYLCASSSQGSTEAFFGQGTRLTVV.

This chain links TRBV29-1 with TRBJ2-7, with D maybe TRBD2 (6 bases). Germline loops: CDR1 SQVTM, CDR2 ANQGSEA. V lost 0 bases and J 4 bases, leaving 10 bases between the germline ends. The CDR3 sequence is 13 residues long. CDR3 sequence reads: CSVEDGLTYEQYF. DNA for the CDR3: TGCAGCGTTGAAGACGGACTAACGTACGAGCAGTACTTC.

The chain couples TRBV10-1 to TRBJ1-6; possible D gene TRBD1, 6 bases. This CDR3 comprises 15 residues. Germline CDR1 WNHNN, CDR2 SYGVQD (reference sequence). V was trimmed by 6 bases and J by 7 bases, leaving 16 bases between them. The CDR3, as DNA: TGCGCCAGCAGAGAAACAGGGATCTTCAATTCACCCCTCCACTTT. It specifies CASRETGIFNSPLHF.

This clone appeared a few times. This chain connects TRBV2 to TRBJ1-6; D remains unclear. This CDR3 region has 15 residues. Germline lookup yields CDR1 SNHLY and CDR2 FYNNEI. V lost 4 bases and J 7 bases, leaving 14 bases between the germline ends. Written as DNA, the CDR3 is TGTGCCAGCAGTGTTATGGTTGCGGGGAATTCACCCCTCCACTTT. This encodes CASSVMVAGNSPLHF.

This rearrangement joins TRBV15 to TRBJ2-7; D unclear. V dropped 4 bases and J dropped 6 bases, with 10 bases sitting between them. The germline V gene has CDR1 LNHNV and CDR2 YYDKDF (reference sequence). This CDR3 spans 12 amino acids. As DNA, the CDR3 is TGTGCCACCAGCACCAGATCGGGCGAGCAGTACTTC. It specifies CATSTRSGEQYF. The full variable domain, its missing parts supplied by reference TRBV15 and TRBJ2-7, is DAMVIQNPRYQVTQFGKPVTLSCSQTLNHNVMYWYQQKSSQAPKLLFHYYDKDFNNEADTPDNFQSRRPNTSFCFLDIRSPGLGDTAMYLCATSTRSGEQYFGPGTRLTVT.

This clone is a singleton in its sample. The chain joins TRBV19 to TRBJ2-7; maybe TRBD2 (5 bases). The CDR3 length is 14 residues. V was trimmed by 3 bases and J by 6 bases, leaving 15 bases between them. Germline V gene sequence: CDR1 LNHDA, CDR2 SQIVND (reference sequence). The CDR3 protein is CASSMAVREGEQYF. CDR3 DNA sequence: TGTGCCAGTAGTATGGCCGTGAGGGAAGGCGAGCAGTACTTC.

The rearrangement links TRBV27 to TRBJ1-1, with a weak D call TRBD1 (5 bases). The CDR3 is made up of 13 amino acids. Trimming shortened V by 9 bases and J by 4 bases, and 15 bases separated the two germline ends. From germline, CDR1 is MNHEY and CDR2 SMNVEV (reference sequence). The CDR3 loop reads CARGEGASTEAFF. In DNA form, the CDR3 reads TGTGCCAGAGGCGAAGGGGCAAGCACTGAAGCTTTCTTT.

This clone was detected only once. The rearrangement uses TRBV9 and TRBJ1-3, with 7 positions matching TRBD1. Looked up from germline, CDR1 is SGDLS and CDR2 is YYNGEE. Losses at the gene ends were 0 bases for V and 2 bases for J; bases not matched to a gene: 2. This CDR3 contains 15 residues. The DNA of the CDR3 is TGTGCCAGCAGCGTAGAGACAGGGACTGGAAACACCATATATTTT. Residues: CASSVETGTGNTIYF.

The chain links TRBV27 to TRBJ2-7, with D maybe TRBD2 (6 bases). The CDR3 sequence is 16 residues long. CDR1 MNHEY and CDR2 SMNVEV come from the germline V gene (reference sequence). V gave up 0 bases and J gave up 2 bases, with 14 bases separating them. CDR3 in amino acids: CASSLSLKSGPYEQYF. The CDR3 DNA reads TGTGCCAGCAGTTTATCTCTAAAAAGCGGGCCCTACGAGCAGTACTTC.

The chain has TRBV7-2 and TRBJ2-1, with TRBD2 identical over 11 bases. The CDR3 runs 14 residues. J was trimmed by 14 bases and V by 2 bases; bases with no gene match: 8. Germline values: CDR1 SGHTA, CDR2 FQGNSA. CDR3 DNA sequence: TGTGCCAGCAGCTTAATAGCGGGGGGGCGAGCGAAGTTCTTC. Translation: CASSLIAGGRAKFF. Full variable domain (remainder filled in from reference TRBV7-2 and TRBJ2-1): GAGVSQSPSNKVTEKGKDVELRCDPISGHTALYWYRQSLGQGLEFLIYFQGNSAPDKSGLPSDRFSAERTGGSVSTLTIQRTQQEDSAVYLCASSLIAGGRAKFFGPGTRLTVL.

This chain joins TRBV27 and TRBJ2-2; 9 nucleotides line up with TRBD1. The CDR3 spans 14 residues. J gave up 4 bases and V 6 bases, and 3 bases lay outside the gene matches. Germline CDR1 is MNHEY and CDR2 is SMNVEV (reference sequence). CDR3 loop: CASRKDRGTGELFF. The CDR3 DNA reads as TGTGCCAGCAGGAAGGACAGGGGCACCGGGGAGCTGTTTTTT.

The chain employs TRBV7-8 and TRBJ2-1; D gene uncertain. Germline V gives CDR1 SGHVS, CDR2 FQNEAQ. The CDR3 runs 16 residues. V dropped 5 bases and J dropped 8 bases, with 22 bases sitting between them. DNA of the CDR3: TGTGCCAGCAGCGCCAGGCCCCGAACCGCCTGGGATGAGCAGTTCTTC. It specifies CASSARPRTAWDEQFF.

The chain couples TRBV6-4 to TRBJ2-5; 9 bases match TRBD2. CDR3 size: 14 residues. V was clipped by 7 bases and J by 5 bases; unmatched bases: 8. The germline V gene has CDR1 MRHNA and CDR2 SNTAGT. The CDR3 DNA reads TGTGCCAGCATAAGCGGGGGGCCTAGGGAGACCCAGTACTTC. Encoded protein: CASISGGPRETQYF.

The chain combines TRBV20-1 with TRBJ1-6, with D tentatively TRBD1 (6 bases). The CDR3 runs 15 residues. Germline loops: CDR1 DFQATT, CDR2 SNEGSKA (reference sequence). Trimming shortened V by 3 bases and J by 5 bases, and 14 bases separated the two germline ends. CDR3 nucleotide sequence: TGCAGTGCTAGTCCCTTGGACAGTCATAATTCACCCCTCCACTTT. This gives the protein CSASPLDSHNSPLHF.